The sequence of this T cell receptor (beta chain) was determined in a study of T cells in women clearing cervical HPV infection. Overall study: Case blood was drawn a median 149 days after lesion detection.

Trimming at V came to 5 bases and at J to 8 bases, leaving 1 base not matched to a gene. From germline, CDR1 is SGHTA and CDR2 FQGTGA. CDR3 size: 13 residues. MY09/MY11 PCR detected cervical HPV DNA; dot-blot assigned genotypes. Assay used: immunoSEQ multiplex PCR; TCRdb lists only in-frame clones, some missing. This specimen shows fewer than 35,000 clones; the ten leading clones hold over 3%. A remark on this clone: Read coverage stops 3 residues before the CDR3 terminus; the germline J gene supplies the remainder.

V is TRBV7-3 and J is TRBJ1-6; 9 bases fit TRBD1. Sequencing was performed on blood buffy coat. The receptor was isolated from a woman aged 18 to 75 with a cervical HPV16 infection that either progressed to CIN3+ or cleared (not recorded which). The chain's CDR3 is CASSRDRDSPLHF. CDR3 bases read: TGTGCCAGCAGCCGGGACAGGGATTCACCC.